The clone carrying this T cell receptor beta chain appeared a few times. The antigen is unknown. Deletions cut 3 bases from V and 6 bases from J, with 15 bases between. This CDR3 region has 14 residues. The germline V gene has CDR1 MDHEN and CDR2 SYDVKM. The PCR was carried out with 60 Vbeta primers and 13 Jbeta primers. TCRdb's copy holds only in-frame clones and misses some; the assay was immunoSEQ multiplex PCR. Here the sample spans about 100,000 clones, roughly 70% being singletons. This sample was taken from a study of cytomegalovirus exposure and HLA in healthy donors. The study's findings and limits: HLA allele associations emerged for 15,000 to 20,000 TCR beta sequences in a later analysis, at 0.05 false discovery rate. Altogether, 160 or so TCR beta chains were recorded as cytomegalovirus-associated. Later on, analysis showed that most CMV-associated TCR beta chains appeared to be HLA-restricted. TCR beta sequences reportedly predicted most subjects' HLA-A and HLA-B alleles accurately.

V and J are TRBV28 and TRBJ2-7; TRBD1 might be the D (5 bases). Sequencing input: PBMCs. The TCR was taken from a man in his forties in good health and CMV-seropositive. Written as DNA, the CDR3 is TGTGCCAGCAGTTTCCACAGGTGGACGGGCGAGCAGTACTTC. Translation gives CASSFHRWTGEQYF.